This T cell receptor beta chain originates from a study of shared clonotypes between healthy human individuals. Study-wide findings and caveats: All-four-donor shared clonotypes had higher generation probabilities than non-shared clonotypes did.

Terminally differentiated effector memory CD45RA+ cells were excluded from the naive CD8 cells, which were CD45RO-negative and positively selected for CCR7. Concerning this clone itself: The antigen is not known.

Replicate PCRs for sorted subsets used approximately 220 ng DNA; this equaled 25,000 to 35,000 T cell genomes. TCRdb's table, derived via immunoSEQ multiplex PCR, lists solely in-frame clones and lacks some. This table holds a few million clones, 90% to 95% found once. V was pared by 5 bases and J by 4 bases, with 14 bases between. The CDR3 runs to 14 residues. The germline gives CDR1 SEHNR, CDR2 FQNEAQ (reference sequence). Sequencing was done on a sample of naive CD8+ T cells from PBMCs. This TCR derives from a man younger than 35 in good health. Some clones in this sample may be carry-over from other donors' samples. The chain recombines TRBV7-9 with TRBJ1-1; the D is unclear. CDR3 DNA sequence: TGTGCCAGCAGCCCACCCCTAGGGAGCACTGAAGCTTTCTTT. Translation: CASSPPLGSTEAFF.